This entry is about one T cell receptor beta chain. J gave up 5 bases and V 10 bases, and 11 bases lay outside the gene matches. CDR1 and CDR2 from the germline V gene are ENHRY and SYGVKD. CDR3 length equals 14 residues. Seattle patients were enrolled during active infection and followed longitudinally. Original processing methods: Researchers report that nucleated cell counts were estimated from reference gene primer amplification. Profiling relied on immunoSEQ multiplex PCR, and the TCRdb table lists in-frame clones only, not all of them. V, J and clone size are those of that table, while D and trimming were read from the DNA. Counted here are some 150,000 clones, 80% to 90% occurring once; the ten biggest clones make up 8%. This specimen belongs to a study of blood T cell repertoires in COVID-19. Across the whole study: T cells, B-cell-depleted T cells, or PBMCs supplied cDNA or gDNA.

Sequencing was done on a sample of peripheral blood. The sequence was collected from a woman aged 55-70 years with COVID-19, enrolled during active disease. The chain is built from TRBV10-3 and TRBJ2-7; 10 positions match TRBD1. The CDR3 DNA is TGTGCCACCAACGGCGGACAGGGGGAAAACGAGCAGTACTTC. Its protein is CATNGGQGENEQYF.